The next 19 T cell receptor beta chains were all read from a single sample in a study of response to subunit inactivated influenza vaccine. A single record per CDR3 protein comes from TCRdb applying MiXCR to the RT-PCR reads. Of over 750,000 distinct CDR3 sequences listed, 21% are singletons. The input for sequencing was PBMCs from blood, taken more than 4 days after vaccination. The receptor set was obtained from a man aged 45 to 65 who received an inactivated influenza vaccine.

This chain uses TRBV5-6 with TRBJ2-1, with a possible D match to TRBD2 (6 bases). Trimming left V 0 bases short and J 1 base short, with 8 bases between. Germline V CDR1 and CDR2: SGHDT, YYEEEE. The CDR3 loop spans 15 amino acids. The CDR3 DNA sequence: TGTGCCAGCAGCTTGGCACTAGCTTCCTACAATGAGCAGTTCTTC. Translated, it gives CASSLALASYNEQFF. Full variable domain (outside the CDR3, taken from reference TRBV5-6 and TRBJ2-1): DAGVTQSPTHLIKTRGQQVTLRCSPKSGHDTVSWYQQALGQGPQFIFQYYEEEERQRGNFPDRFSGHQFPNYSSELNVNALLLGDSALYLCASSLALASYNEQFFGPGTRLTVL.

The chain carries TRBV29-1 and TRBJ2-7; 12 bases fit TRBD2. The CDR3 runs 13 residues. V was clipped by 7 bases and J by 2 bases; unmatched bases: 3. The V gene's germline CDR1 is SQVTM and CDR2 ANQGSEA. CDR3 sequence (DNA): TGCAGCGGGCGACTAGCGGGAGCCTACGAGCAGTACTTC. This codes for CSGRLAGAYEQYF.

The chain joins TRBV7-2 to TRBJ1-4; 7 bases fit TRBD1. Germline CDR1 reads SGHTA; CDR2 reads FQGNSA. This CDR3 contains 15 residues. V lost 5 bases and J lost 3; bases outside the gene matches: 6. The CDR3 sequence: CASSRNRGANEKLFF. CDR3 sequence (DNA): TGTGCCAGCAGCCGTAACAGGGGAGCTAATGAAAAACTGTTTTTT.

This clonotype was recorded a few times. This rearrangement joins TRBV20-1 to TRBJ2-4; 9 bases match TRBD2. Trimming removed 6 bases from V and 2 bases from J; junction bases left unmatched: 8. Germline CDR1 is DFQATT and CDR2 is SNEGSKA (reference sequence). CDR3 length equals 15 residues. In nucleotides, the CDR3 is TGCAGTGCCCGCGGGACTAGCCACCCCAAAAACATTCAGTACTTC. Translated: CSARGTSHPKNIQYF.

This clonotype was counted at least ten times. V usage is TRBV6-2 or TRBV6-3 and J usage is TRBJ2-1, with 13 bases lining up with TRBD2. Germline CDR1 and CDR2: MNHEY and SVGEGT. The CDR3 spans 15 residues. V was pared by 4 bases and J by 5 bases, with 2 bases of the junction left unmatched. The CDR3 coding sequence is TGTGCCAGCAGTTCGGGACTAGCGGGAAACAATGAGCAGTTCTTC. This gives the protein CASSSGLAGNNEQFF.

This clonotype was counted between two and nine times. The gene calls are TRBV15 and TRBJ2-7, with 7 bases aligning to TRBD1. This CDR3 contains 15 residues. Germline loops: CDR1 LNHNV, CDR2 YYDKDF (reference sequence). V lost 1 base to trimming and J lost 1 base; unmatched junction nucleotides: 4. CDR3 protein: CATSRATGQSYEQYF. The CDR3 DNA reads TGTGCCACCAGCAGAGCCACGGGACAGTCCTACGAGCAGTACTTC.

This clonotype was observed many times. The V and J genes are TRBV24-1 and TRBJ2-3; unclear D gene. Germline lookup yields CDR1 KGHDR and CDR2 SFDVKD. The CDR3 covers 15 residues. V was trimmed by 1 base and J by 5 bases, leaving 12 bases between them. The CDR3 sequence is CATSDFTRAGDTQYF. CDR3 bases: TGTGCCACCAGTGATTTCACTCGGGCTGGAGATACGCAGTATTTT.

DNA of the CDR3: TGCAGTGCTAGAGCGGGGGCGAACTCTTACGAGCAGTACTTC. Translating gives CSARAGANSYEQYF. The chain has TRBV20-1 and TRBJ2-7; D might be TRBD1 or TRBD2, each matching 6 bases. The length of the CDR3 is 14 residues. The germline V gene has CDR1 DFQATT and CDR2 SNEGSKA (reference sequence). V dropped 1 base and J dropped 4 bases, with 14 bases sitting between them.

In its sample, this clonotype was seen a few times. This sequence joins TRBV11-2 and TRBJ2-2, with 9 positions matching TRBD2. J gave up 0 bases and V 1 base, and 6 bases lay outside the gene matches. Germline V gene lookup returns CDR1 SGHAT and CDR2 FQNNGV. The CDR3 is 18 residues long. For the CDR3, the DNA is TGTGCCAGCAGCTTAGTACCGGGACTAGCAGCGAACACCGGGGAGCTGTTTTTT. Translated: CASSLVPGLAANTGELFF.

There are a few counts of this clonotype. J is TRBJ1-6 and V is TRBV20-1, with D possibly being TRBD1 (5 bases). Germline V gene data show CDR1 as DFQATT and CDR2 as SNEGSKA (reference sequence). V was shortened by 3 bases and J by 9 bases, with 12 bases between the two germline ends. The CDR3 is made up of 13 amino acids. The CDR3 region has the DNA TGCAGTGCTAGCCAGTTTGGGGGTTCACCCCTCCACTTT. Its protein is CSASQFGGSPLHF.

This clonotype has a handful of counts. V gene TRBV7-2 combines with J gene TRBJ2-3; 12 positions match TRBD1. Trimming took 5 bases from V and 8 from J; bases not matched to a gene: 11. Germline V lookup: CDR1 SGHTA, CDR2 FQGNSA. This CDR3 comprises 16 residues. CDR3 DNA: TGTGCCAGCAGCCCTGAACCGGGACAGGGGGCAATTACGCAGTATTTT. It encodes CASSPEPGQGAITQYF.

The rearrangement joins TRBV11-2 to TRBJ2-1; TRBD2 aligns across 10 bases. The CDR3 spans 15 residues. Germline V lookup: CDR1 SGHAT, CDR2 FQNNGV. With 1 base clipped from V and 6 bases from J, the junction kept 3 bases outside the gene matches. In nucleotides, the CDR3 is TGTGCCAGCAGCTTAGCGTCTAGCGGGAGCAATGAGCAGTTCTTC. This encodes CASSLASSGSNEQFF.

The CDR3 protein is CASSLWPTDRQETQYF. Written as DNA, the CDR3 is TGTGCCAGCAGCTTATGGCCTACGGACAGACAAGAGACCCAGTACTTC. The V and J genes are TRBV11-1 and TRBJ2-5; D might be TRBD1 (6 bases). The length of the CDR3 is 16 residues. Between the trimmed V and J ends, which lost 2 bases and 2 bases, there was a span of 15 bases. Per germline, CDR1 SGHAT and CDR2 FQDESV (reference sequence).

The chain links TRBV7-9 to TRBJ2-1; D unresolved. V lost 10 bases and J 5 bases, leaving 9 bases between the germline ends. The CDR3 totals 11 residues. Germline V gives CDR1 SEHNR, CDR2 FQNEAQ (reference sequence). Written as DNA, the CDR3 is TGTGCCACAGCTCGACACAATGAGCAGTTCTTC. It encodes CATARHNEQFF.

The chain has TRBV5-4 and TRBJ2-1; 8 nucleotides agree with TRBD2. Germline CDR1 and CDR2: SGHNT and YYREEE (reference sequence). CDR3 length: 15 residues. After removal of 4 bases from V and 3 bases from J, the junction contained 6 bases not matched to a gene. This CDR3 reads CASSHGGAGYNEQFF. CDR3 nucleotides: TGTGCCAGCAGCCACGGGGGGGCAGGCTACAATGAGCAGTTCTTC.

The chain has TRBV7-9 and TRBJ1-2, with D unclear. CDR3 length equals 13 residues. Germline values: CDR1 SEHNR, CDR2 FQNEAQ (reference sequence). Trimming pared 5 bases from V and 8 bases from J, leaving 15 bases between. The CDR3: CASSPAAQAGYTF. The CDR3 DNA sequence: TGTGCCAGCAGCCCCGCGGCCCAAGCGGGCTACACCTTC. Full variable domain (missing parts from reference TRBV7-9 and TRBJ1-2): DTGVSQNPRHKITKRGQNVTFRCDPISEHNRLYWYRQTLGQGPEFLTYFQNEAQLEKSRLLSDRFSAERPKGSFSTLEIQRTEQGDSAMYLCASSPAAQAGYTFGSGTRLTVV.

This clonotype was detected only a few times. The gene calls are TRBV20-1 and TRBJ2-7, with 9 bases that match TRBD2. J lost 6 bases, V lost 1 base, and 13 bases had no gene match. Germline V gives CDR1 DFQATT, CDR2 SNEGSKA (reference sequence). The CDR3 is made up of 16 amino acids. The CDR3 is CSARVPLAGMSVEQYF. The CDR3, as DNA: TGCAGTGCTAGAGTTCCCCTAGCGGGGATGAGTGTCGAGCAGTACTTC.

CDR3 loop: CASSFEGETQYF. The CDR3 DNA follows: TGTGCCAGCAGCTTTGAAGGAGAGACCCAGTACTTC. The rearrangement joins TRBV5-4 to TRBJ2-5, with D hard to call. Germline CDR1 and CDR2: SGHNT and YYREEE (reference sequence). This CDR3 spans 12 amino acids. V gave up 2 bases and J gave up 4 bases, with 6 bases separating them.

This clonotype was detected only once. The chain links TRBV11-2 to TRBJ2-4, with 7 bases that match TRBD1. Germline V lookup: CDR1 SGHAT, CDR2 FQNNGV. V shed 3 bases, J shed 0 bases, and the junction held 11 bases outside the gene matches. This CDR3 region has 18 residues. The CDR3 DNA reads TGTGCCAGCAGCTTTAACCGCCAACAGGGGATAGCCAAAAACATTCAGTACTTC. Protein sequence: CASSFNRQQGIAKNIQYF.